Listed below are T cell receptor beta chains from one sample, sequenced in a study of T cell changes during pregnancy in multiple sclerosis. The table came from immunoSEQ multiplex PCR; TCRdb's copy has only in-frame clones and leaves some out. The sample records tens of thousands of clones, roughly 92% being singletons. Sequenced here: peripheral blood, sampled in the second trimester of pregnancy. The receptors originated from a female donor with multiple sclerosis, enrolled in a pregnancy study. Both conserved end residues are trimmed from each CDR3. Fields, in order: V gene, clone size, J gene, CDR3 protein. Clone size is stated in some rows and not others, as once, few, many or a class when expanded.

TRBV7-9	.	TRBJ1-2	ASSLGQGYGYT
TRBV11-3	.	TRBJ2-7	ASSESTGGLYEQY
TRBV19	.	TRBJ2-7	ASSATGAYEQY
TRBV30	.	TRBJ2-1	AWTGKRGGPLSYNEQF
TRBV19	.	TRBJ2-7	ASRQGYEQY
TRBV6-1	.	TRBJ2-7	ASSEARGQRTYEQY
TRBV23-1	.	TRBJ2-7	ASSHGDEQY
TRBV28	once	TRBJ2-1	ASSIQGLAAEDEQF
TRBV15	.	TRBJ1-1	ATSTTPFSFMAF
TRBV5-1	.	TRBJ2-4	ASSLRQAGAPKNIQY
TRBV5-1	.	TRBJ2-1	ASSLVGGRAGDYYEQF
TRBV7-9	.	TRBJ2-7	ASSPTADAYEQY
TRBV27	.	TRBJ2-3	ASSSRGGTDTQY
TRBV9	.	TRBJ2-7	ASSVGIDLIYEQY
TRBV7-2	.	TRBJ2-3	ASSSQPGLASY
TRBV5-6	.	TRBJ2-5	ASSHPLTDFETQY